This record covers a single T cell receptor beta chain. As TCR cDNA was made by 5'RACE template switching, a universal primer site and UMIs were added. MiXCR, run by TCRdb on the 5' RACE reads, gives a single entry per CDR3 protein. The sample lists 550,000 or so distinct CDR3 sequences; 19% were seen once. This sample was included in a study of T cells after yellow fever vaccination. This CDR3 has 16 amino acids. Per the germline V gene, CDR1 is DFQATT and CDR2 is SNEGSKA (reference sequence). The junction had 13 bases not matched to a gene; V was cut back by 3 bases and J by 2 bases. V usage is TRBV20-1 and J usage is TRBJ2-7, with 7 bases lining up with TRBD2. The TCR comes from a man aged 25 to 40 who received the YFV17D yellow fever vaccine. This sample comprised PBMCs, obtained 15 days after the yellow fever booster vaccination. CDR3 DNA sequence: TGCAGTGCTAGTCGAGCTGGCGGGAGTAGCACCTACGAGCAGTACTTC. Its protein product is CSASRAGGSSTYEQYF.